There are many counts of the clone carrying this TCR beta chain. Its antigen is still unknown. A second about 7 to 11 cycle PCR used barcoded and J-beta primers. TCRdb re-called the 5' RACE reads through MiXCR, storing one row per CDR3 protein. The sample yields around 580,000 distinct CDR3 sequences, less than 60% seen once. V shed 2 bases, J shed 5 bases, and the junction held 3 bases outside the gene matches. The CDR3 length is 14 residues. The germline V gene has CDR1 MNHEY and CDR2 SVGAGI. The sample belongs to a study of blood T cells in healthy people across ages. Whole-study findings and limits: With donor CMV status unknown, expanded clonotype changes were possibly confounded. The study regarded diversity estimates from one million T cells as underestimates.

Each individual donor underwent a draw of approximately 10 milliliters of peripheral blood. The V gene is TRBV6-5, the J gene TRBJ2-3; TRBD1 agrees at 8 bases. Sequenced material: blood. This clonotype was obtained from an older man in good health. CDR3 residues: CASSYARGQDTQYF. In DNA form, the CDR3 reads TGTGCCAGCAGTTACGCCAGGGGGCAAGATACGCAGTATTTT.